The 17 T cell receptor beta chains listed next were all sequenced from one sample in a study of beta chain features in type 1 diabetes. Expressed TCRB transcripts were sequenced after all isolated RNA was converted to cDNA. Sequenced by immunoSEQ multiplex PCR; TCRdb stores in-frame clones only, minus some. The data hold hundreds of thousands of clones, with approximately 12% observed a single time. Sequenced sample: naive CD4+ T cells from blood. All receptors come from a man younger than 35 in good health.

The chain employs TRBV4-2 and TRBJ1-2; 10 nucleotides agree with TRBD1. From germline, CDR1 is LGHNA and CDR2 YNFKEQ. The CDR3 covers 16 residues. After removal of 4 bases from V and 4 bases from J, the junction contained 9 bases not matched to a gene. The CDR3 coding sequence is TGTGCCAGCAGCCCGACTGGGACAGGGGCGATCTATGGCTACACCTTC. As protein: CASSPTGTGAIYGYTF.

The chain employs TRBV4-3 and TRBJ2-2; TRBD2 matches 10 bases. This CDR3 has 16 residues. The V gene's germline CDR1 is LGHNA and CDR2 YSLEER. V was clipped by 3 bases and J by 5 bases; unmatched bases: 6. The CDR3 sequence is CASSQGLARGTGELFF. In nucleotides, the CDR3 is TGCGCCAGCAGCCAGGGACTAGCGCGGGGGACCGGGGAGCTGTTTTTT.

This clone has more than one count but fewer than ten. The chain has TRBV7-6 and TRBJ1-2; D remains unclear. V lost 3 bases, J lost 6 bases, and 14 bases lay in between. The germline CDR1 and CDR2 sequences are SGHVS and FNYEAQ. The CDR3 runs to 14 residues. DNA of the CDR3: TGTGCCAGCAGCTTCACGACGGCCGGGGATGGCTACACCTTC. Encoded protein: CASSFTTAGDGYTF.

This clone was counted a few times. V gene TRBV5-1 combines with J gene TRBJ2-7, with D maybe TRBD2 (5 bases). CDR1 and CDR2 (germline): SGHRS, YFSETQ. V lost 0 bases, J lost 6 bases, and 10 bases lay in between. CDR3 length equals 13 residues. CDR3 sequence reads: CASSLAEGTEQYF. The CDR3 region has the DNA TGCGCCAGCAGCTTGGCAGAGGGCACCGAGCAGTACTTC.

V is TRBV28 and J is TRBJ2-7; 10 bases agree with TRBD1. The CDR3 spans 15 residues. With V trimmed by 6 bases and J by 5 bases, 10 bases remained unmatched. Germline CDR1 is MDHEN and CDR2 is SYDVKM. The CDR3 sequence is CASSKIGTGENEQYF. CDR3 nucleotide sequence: TGTGCCAGCAGCAAGATTGGGACAGGGGAAAACGAGCAGTACTTC.

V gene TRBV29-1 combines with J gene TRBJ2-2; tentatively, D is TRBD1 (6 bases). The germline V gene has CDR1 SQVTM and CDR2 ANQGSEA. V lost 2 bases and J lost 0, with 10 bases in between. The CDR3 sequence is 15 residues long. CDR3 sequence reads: CSVETGTSNTGELFF. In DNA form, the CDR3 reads TGCAGCGTTGAAACAGGGACCTCGAACACCGGGGAGCTGTTTTTT.

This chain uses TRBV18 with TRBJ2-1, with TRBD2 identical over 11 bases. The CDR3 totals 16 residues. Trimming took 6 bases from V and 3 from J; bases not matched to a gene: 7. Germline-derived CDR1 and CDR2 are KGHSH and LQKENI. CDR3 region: CASSTTSGTFYNEQFF. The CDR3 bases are TGTGCCAGCTCCACGACTAGCGGGACATTCTACAATGAGCAGTTCTTC.

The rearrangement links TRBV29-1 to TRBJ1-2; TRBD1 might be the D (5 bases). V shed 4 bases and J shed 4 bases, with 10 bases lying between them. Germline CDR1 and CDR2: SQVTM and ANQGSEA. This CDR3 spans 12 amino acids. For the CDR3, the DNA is TGCAGCGTTGGGGGGGTTTCCTATGGCTACACCTTC. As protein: CSVGGVSYGYTF.

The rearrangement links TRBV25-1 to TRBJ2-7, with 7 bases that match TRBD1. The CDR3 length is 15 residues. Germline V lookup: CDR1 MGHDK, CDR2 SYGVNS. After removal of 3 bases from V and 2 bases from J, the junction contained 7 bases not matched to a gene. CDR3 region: CASSDDRDYPYEQYF. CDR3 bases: TGTGCCAGCAGTGACGACAGGGATTACCCCTACGAGCAGTACTTC.

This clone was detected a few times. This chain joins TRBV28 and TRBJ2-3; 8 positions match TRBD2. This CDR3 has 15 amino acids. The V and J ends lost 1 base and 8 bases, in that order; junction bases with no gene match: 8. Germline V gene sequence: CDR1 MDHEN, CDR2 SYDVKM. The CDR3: CASSLYGRAAITQYF. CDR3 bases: TGTGCCAGCAGTTTATACGGGAGGGCTGCAATTACGCAGTATTTT.

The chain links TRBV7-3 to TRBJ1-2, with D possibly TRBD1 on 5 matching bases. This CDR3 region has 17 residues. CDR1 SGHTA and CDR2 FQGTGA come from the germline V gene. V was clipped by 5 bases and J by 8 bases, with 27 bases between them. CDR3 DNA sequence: TGTGCCAGCAGCCCGGGGGGTGGTGGAGGTAGCCTGGGCGGCTACACCTTC. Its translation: CASSPGGGGGSLGGYTF.

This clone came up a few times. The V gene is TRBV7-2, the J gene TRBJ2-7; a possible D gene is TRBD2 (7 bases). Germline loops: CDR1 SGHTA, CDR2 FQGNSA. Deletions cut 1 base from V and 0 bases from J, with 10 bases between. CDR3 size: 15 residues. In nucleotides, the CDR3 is TGTGCCAGCAGCTTAGTGGGGGGGCACTCCTACGAGCAGTACTTC. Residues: CASSLVGGHSYEQYF.

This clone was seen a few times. CDR3 bases: TGTGCCAGCAGTTCCCAGAGGGTCCTGAGCTCCTACGAGCAGTACTTC. Its protein is CASSSQRVLSSYEQYF. The chain uses TRBV28 and TRBJ2-7; D is possibly TRBD2 (5 bases). This CDR3 contains 16 residues. The germline V gene has CDR1 MDHEN and CDR2 SYDVKM. The germline V and J ends were trimmed by 4 bases and 0 bases, with 16 bases remaining between them.

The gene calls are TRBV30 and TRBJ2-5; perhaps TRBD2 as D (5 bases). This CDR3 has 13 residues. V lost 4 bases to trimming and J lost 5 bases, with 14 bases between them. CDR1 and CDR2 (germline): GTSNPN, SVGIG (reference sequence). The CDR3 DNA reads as TGTGCCTGGACTCGAGGGCCTGGGGAGACCCAGTACTTC. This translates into CAWTRGPGETQYF.

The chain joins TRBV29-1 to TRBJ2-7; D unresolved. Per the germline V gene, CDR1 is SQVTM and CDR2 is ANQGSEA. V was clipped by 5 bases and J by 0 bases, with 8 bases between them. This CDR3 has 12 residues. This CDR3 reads CSVYTPSYEQYF. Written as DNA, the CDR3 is TGCAGCGTTTATACTCCCTCCTACGAGCAGTACTTC.

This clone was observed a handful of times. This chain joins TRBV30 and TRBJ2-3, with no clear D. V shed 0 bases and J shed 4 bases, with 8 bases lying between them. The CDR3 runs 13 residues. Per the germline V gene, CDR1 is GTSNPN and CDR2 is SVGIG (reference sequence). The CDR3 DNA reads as TGTGCCTGGAGTGTGGGCAGCCCAGATACGCAGTATTTT. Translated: CAWSVGSPDTQYF.

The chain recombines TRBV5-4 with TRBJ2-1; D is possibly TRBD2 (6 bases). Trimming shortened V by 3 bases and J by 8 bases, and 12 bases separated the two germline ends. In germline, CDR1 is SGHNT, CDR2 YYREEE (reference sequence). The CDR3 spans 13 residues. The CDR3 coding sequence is TGTGCCAGCAGCTGGGAGGAGCCGTATGAGCAGTTCTTC. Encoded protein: CASSWEEPYEQFF.